These T cell receptor beta chains were read from a single sample in a study of human T cells and chemical hapten exposure. From the RACE reads, TCRdb called clonotypes with MiXCR, one entry per CDR3 protein. The sample lists about 78,000 distinct CDR3 sequences, 8.5% seen once, with around 3.3% in the top ten. The source material was whole blood, sampled in connection with sensitization to the hapten diphenylcyclopropenone (DPC). All receptors come from a woman aged 45-65 years with alopecia areata. Some clones in this sample may be carry-over from other donors' samples. CDR3s include the opening cysteine and the closing phenylalanine or tryptophan. The D gene is left open where the match is weak. Rows may omit the clone size; those that give it use once, few, many or a size class.

TRBV12-3/TRBV12-4	TRBJ1-1	NA	13	many	TGTGCCAGCAGGGGAGGGCCGAACACTGAAGCTTTCTTT	CASRGGPNTEAFF
TRBV29-1	TRBJ2-7	NA	13	few	TGCAGCGTTTCTGGGGCACTCTCCTACGAGCAGTACTTC	CSVSGALSYEQYF
TRBV7-2	TRBJ2-3	TRBD1	16	few	TGTGCCAGCAGCTTAGAAGGGCGCAGGGGGCCGGATACGCAGTATTTT	CASSLEGRRGPDTQYF
TRBV7-9	TRBJ2-1	NA	15	few	TGTGCCAGCAGCTTACGCGGGGGCCTATACAATGAGCAGTTCTTC	CASSLRGGLYNEQFF
TRBV12-3/TRBV12-4	TRBJ1-1	NA	14	NA	TGTGCCAGCAGCAGGCTGGACCGGAACACTGAAGCTTTCTTT	CASSRLDRNTEAFF
TRBV9	TRBJ1-1	NA	16	many	TGTGCCAGCAGCGTAGGACCCCTAGGGGGTTATACTGAAGCTTTCTTT	CASSVGPLGGYTEAFF
TRBV10-3	TRBJ1-2	NA	11	many	TGTGCCATCAGTGAGGAGGGGGGCTACACCTTC	CAISEEGGYTF
TRBV13	TRBJ1-1	NA	16	few	TGTGCCAGCAGCTTAGAACGGGGGCAGATGAACACTGAAGCTTTCTTT	CASSLERGQMNTEAFF
TRBV7-9	TRBJ2-2	TRBD2	19	NA	TGTGCCAGCAGCCCTCGACTAGCGGGGGGCACCCAAAAGAACGGGGAGCTGTTTTTT	CASSPRLAGGTQKNGELFF
TRBV27	TRBJ2-4	NA	13	NA	TGTGCCAGCAGTTTCCCGGGAGAGGCCATTCAGTACTTC	CASSFPGEAIQYF
TRBV27	TRBJ1-2	NA	17	many	TGTGCCAGCAGTTTATCGGGGGGTAAGGGAGGTACCTATGGCTACACCTTC	CASSLSGGKGGTYGYTF
TRBV20-1	TRBJ2-3	TRBD2	15	NA	TGCAGTGCTAGCGGACTAGCGGGAGGGGCAGATACGCAGTATTTT	CSASGLAGGADTQYF
TRBV24-1	TRBJ2-3	TRBD2	17	few	TGTGCCACCAGTGACATAGCGGGAGGGCCGGGCACAGATACGCAGTATTTT	CATSDIAGGPGTDTQYF
TRBV19	TRBJ2-1	NA	15	few	TGTGCCAGTAGTATATCGGCCCAGGGGCGGAATGAGCAGTTCTTC	CASSISAQGRNEQFF
TRBV7-2	TRBJ2-5	TRBD2	15	NA	TGTGCCAGCAGCCCGAGCGGAGCGGGGTTAGAGACCCAGTACTTC	CASSPSGAGLETQYF
TRBV7-9	TRBJ2-4	TRBD1	14	NA	TGTGCCAGCAGCCCACAGGGGGAGACGAACATTCAGTACTTC	CASSPQGETNIQYF
TRBV10-3	TRBJ2-7	NA	10	NA	TGTGCCATCAGAGTTTACGAGCAGTACTTC	CAIRVYEQYF
TRBV12-3/TRBV12-4	TRBJ2-1	NA	12	few	TGTGCCAGCAGCTGGACTGTCTATGAGCAGTTCTTC	CASSWTVYEQFF
TRBV27	TRBJ2-7	TRBD1	15	many	TGTGCCAGCAGTCCACTAGGGACAGGCCCCTACGAGCAGTACTTC	CASSPLGTGPYEQYF
TRBV18	TRBJ1-5	NA	14	NA	TGTGCCAGCTCACCGGGGGGTCGCAATCAGCCCCAGCATTTT	CASSPGGRNQPQHF
TRBV6-5	TRBJ1-5	NA	9	NA	TGTGCCATCAAGGAGCCCCAGCATTTT	CAIKEPQHF
TRBV7-6	TRBJ1-5	TRBD1	15	many	TGTGCCAGCAGCAAGGACAGGGGGCACGGTCAGCCCCAGCATTTT	CASSKDRGHGQPQHF
TRBV6-1	TRBJ2-1	NA	14	many	TGTGCCAGCAGTGAAAGGGGCTGGTACAATGAGCAGTTCTTC	CASSERGWYNEQFF
TRBV5-4	TRBJ2-1	TRBD1	13	NA	TGTGCCAGCAGCTTGTCGCGGACAGGGGTCGGGATCTTC	CASSLSRTGVGIF
TRBV29-1	TRBJ2-3	NA	15	few	TGCAGCGTTGAAGATCTAAGACCTAGCACAGATACGCAGTATTTT	CSVEDLRPSTDTQYF
TRBV12-3/TRBV12-4	TRBJ1-5	NA	13	many	TGTGCCAGCAGTTTAGGGGATACTCAGCCCCAGCATTTT	CASSLGDTQPQHF
TRBV19	TRBJ1-1	NA	12	NA	TGTGCCAGTAGTATCTCACCCGGTGAAGCTTTCTTT	CASSISPGEAFF
TRBV27	TRBJ1-1	NA	14	few	TGTGCCAGCAGTTTGGCAGGGTCGGTCACTGAAGCTTTCTTT	CASSLAGSVTEAFF
TRBV2	TRBJ2-7	TRBD1	17	NA	TGTGCCAGCAGTGGTGTTTTTCCGGGACAGGGGTTCGACGAGCAGTACTTC	CASSGVFPGQGFDEQYF